A single sample gave rise to the 31 T cell receptor beta chains below, sequenced in a study of blood T cell repertoires in COVID-19. Repertoires were generated with immunoSEQ multiplex PCR, while TCRdb's copy carries only in-frame clones and drops some. Among tens of thousands of clones, roughly 78% were seen once, and the ten largest hold about 7%. The sequenced material came from peripheral blood. The receptors originated from a man aged 45-65 years with active or convalescent COVID-19.

The J gene is TRBJ2-2, the V gene TRBV7-9; D gene unclear. Trimming left V 1 base short and J 9 bases short, with 9 bases between. In germline, CDR1 is SEHNR, CDR2 FQNEAQ (reference sequence). The CDR3 extends over 13 amino acids. The CDR3 loop reads CASSLGLLRELFF. CDR3 in DNA: TGTGCCAGCAGCTTAGGTCTACTCCGGGAGCTGTTTTTT.

The genes are TRBV5-6 and TRBJ1-4, with TRBD1 identical over 7 bases. Trimming cost V 5 bases and J 8 bases; bases outside gene matches: 12. Germline V gene data show CDR1 as SGHDT and CDR2 as YYEEEE. The CDR3 is 15 amino acids. The CDR3 region has the DNA TGTGCCAGCAGTCCAGGGACAGTCGTAAGGGAAAAACTGTTTTTT. It encodes CASSPGTVVREKLFF.

The rearrangement joins TRBV18 to TRBJ1-1; D ambiguous. The CDR3 spans 14 residues. The germline V gene has CDR1 KGHSH and CDR2 LQKENI. V lost 0 bases and J lost 3, with 8 bases in between. The CDR3 coding sequence is TGTGCCAGCTCACCACCATCGGGTTACACTGAAGCTTTCTTT. This encodes CASSPPSGYTEAFF.

The rearrangement joins TRBV15 to TRBJ1-5; 7 bases are shared with TRBD1. Germline V gene data show CDR1 as LNHNV and CDR2 as YYDKDF (reference sequence). V was clipped by 4 bases and J by 3 bases; unmatched bases: 6. There are 15 residues in the CDR3. The CDR3 nucleotides read TGTGCCACCAGCATCCGACAGGGTATCAATCAGCCCCAGCATTTT. This gives the protein CATSIRQGINQPQHF.

This chain links TRBV24-1 with TRBJ2-7; D not resolved. The germline gives CDR1 KGHDR, CDR2 SFDVKD. The CDR3 covers 13 residues. Trimming cost V 4 bases and J 0 bases, with 6 bases left between them. CDR3 amino acids: CATSDPGSYEQYF. In DNA form, the CDR3 reads TGTGCCACCAGTGACCCAGGCTCCTACGAGCAGTACTTC.

This chain connects TRBV5-1 to TRBJ2-1, with 10 nucleotides matching TRBD1. CDR1 and CDR2 (germline): SGHRS, YFSETQ. The V gene end was trimmed by 4 bases and the J gene end by 5 bases; junction bases not matched to a gene: 6. This CDR3 contains 15 residues. CDR3 residues: CASSPQGQGNNEQFF. DNA of the CDR3: TGCGCCAGCAGCCCCCAGGGACAGGGGAACAATGAGCAGTTCTTC.

CDR3 region: CASSPPPGQKYF. CDR3 sequence (DNA): TGTGCCAGCAGCCCACCCCCGGGACAGAAGTACTTC. The chain links TRBV5-5 to TRBJ2-5; 7 bases fit TRBD1. Germline V CDR1 and CDR2: SGHKS, YYEKEE (reference sequence). Losses at the gene ends were 4 bases for V and 12 bases for J; bases not matched to a gene: 9. This CDR3 contains 12 residues.

This chain uses TRBV6-1 with TRBJ1-5; 8 bases line up with TRBD1. Trimming cost V 4 bases and J 2 bases; bases outside gene matches: 7. Germline CDR1 MNHNS, CDR2 SASEGT. The CDR3 has 16 residues. The CDR3 here is CASSGAGGVGNQPQHF. The CDR3, as DNA: TGTGCCAGCAGTGGAGCAGGGGGCGTTGGCAATCAGCCCCAGCATTTT.

This chain uses TRBV4-1 with TRBJ1-4, with 7 bases that match TRBD1. Germline CDR1 and CDR2: MGHRA and YSYEKL. This CDR3 is 14 amino acids long. The junction had 6 bases not matched to a gene; V was cut back by 4 bases and J by 7 bases. The CDR3 nucleotides read TGCGCCAGCAGCCTTGGGACAGCCAGTGAAAAACTGTTTTTT. Protein product: CASSLGTASEKLFF.

This rearrangement joins TRBV19 to TRBJ1-3, with D possibly TRBD1 on 5 matching bases. Trimming stripped 2 bases from V and 1 base from J, with 9 bases between. The CDR3 sequence is 15 residues long. Germline CDR1 reads LNHDA; CDR2 reads SQIVND (reference sequence). The CDR3 bases are TGTGCCAGTAGTATACTCCGGGGGTCTGGAAACACCATATATTTT. Translating gives CASSILRGSGNTIYF.

J is TRBJ2-3 and V is TRBV4-3, with D perhaps TRBD2 (6 bases). The germline V gene encodes CDR1 LGHNA and CDR2 YSLEER. This CDR3 contains 15 residues. V gave up 0 bases and J gave up 4 bases, with 11 bases separating them. CDR3 in amino acids: CASSQDGGSADTQYF. DNA for the CDR3: TGCGCCAGCAGCCAAGATGGGGGGAGCGCAGATACGCAGTATTTT.

The chain carries TRBV9 and TRBJ2-1; TRBD2 agrees at 14 bases. V shed 4 bases and J 10 bases; nucleotides not matched to a gene: 7. The germline gives CDR1 SGDLS, CDR2 YYNGEE. The CDR3 has 15 residues. In DNA form, the CDR3 reads TGTGCCAGCAGCAGACTAGCGGGGGGGTCCGGAGAGCAGTTCTTC. Protein sequence: CASSRLAGGSGEQFF. Based on the CDR3 plus reference TRBV9 and TRBJ2-1, the full variable domain is DSGVTQTPKHLITATGQRVTLRCSPRSGDLSVYWYQQSLDQGLQFLIQYYNGEERAKGNILERFSAQQFPDLHSELNLSSLELGDSALYFCASSRLAGGSGEQFFGPGTRLTVL.

This rearrangement joins TRBV5-1 to TRBJ1-6, with 7 bases fitting TRBD1. The germline CDR1 and CDR2 sequences are SGHRS and YFSETQ. The CDR3 extends over 16 amino acids. V dropped 3 bases and J dropped 7; count of bases not matched to a gene: 10. The CDR3 nucleotides read TGCGCCAGCAGCTCAGGAGGGGGGACAGAAAATTCACCCCTCCACTTT. Protein product: CASSSGGGTENSPLHF.

This clone was seen only a few times. The chain combines TRBV19 with TRBJ2-3, with 7 bases fitting TRBD2. CDR1 and CDR2 from the germline V gene are LNHDA and SQIVND (reference sequence). The CDR3 sequence is 14 residues long. Germline trimming cut 7 bases from V and 1 base from J; bases unmatched to any gene: 5. The chain's CDR3 is CASTPAGGTDTQYF. Written as DNA, the CDR3 is TGTGCCAGTACCCCGGCGGGGGGCACAGATACGCAGTATTTT.

The CDR3 loop is CASSLDETTGVYGYTF. The CDR3 DNA reads as TGTGCCAGCAGCTTAGATGAAACAACAGGGGTTTATGGCTACACCTTC. The chain uses TRBV7-6 and TRBJ1-2, with 7 bases matching TRBD1. V trimming: 1 base; J trimming: 5 bases; junction bases outside the gene matches: 10. CDR3 length equals 16 residues. Germline assignment: CDR1 SGHVS and CDR2 FNYEAQ.

The J gene is TRBJ1-3, the V gene TRBV3-1 (or the pseudogene TRBV3-2), with unresolved D. Germline lookup yields CDR1 LGHDT and CDR2 YNNKEL (reference sequence). V was pared by 0 bases and J by 0 bases, with 9 bases between. This CDR3 contains 16 residues. CDR3 in DNA: TGTGCCAGCAGCCAAGAACCGGGTCTCTCTGGAAACACCATATATTTT. It is translated as CASSQEPGLSGNTIYF.

The chain recombines TRBV20-1 with TRBJ1-5; the D gene is possibly TRBD1 (6 bases). The V and J ends lost 3 bases and 2 bases respectively, with 26 bases between them. Germline loops: CDR1 DFQATT, CDR2 SNEGSKA (reference sequence). CDR3 length: 19 amino acids. CDR3 DNA sequence: TGCAGTGCTAGTGCCGCCGGACAGCCTACAAGTTGGCGCAATCAGCCCCAGCATTTT. It codes for CSASAAGQPTSWRNQPQHF.

A note on this clone: Other nucleotide sequences from this sample produce the same CDR3. The chain couples TRBV7-2 to TRBJ2-2, with D unclear. Germline V CDR1 and CDR2: SGHTA, FQGNSA. This CDR3 comprises 12 residues. V lost 4 bases to trimming and J lost 3 bases, with 3 bases between them. CDR3 DNA: TGTGCCAGCAGCTCCTACACCGGGGAGCTGTTTTTT. Translation gives CASSSYTGELFF. Full variable domain (remainder filled in from reference TRBV7-2 and TRBJ2-2): GAGVSQSPSNKVTEKGKDVELRCDPISGHTALYWYRQSLGQGLEFLIYFQGNSAPDKSGLPSDRFSAERTGGSVSTLTIQRTQQEDSAVYLCASSSYTGELFFGEGSRLTVL.

The chain has TRBV5-1 and TRBJ1-1; 7 bases agree with TRBD1. CDR1 and CDR2 from the germline V gene are SGHRS and YFSETQ. CDR3 size: 15 residues. Trimming at V came to 3 bases and at J to 4 bases, leaving 9 bases not matched to a gene. CDR3 protein: CASSYTGVEATEAFF. The CDR3 nucleotides read TGCGCCAGCAGCTATACAGGGGTCGAGGCCACTGAAGCTTTCTTT.

This clone showed up just a few times. This rearrangement joins TRBV12-3 or TRBV12-4 to TRBJ1-1; a possible D gene is TRBD1 (5 bases). The CDR3 consists of 12 residues. Trimming took 0 bases from V and 7 from J, leaving 6 bases between them. CDR3: CASSLAGLEAFF. The CDR3 bases are TGTGCCAGCAGTTTAGCGGGGCTTGAAGCTTTCTTT.

Note on this clone: At one end the junction does not follow the germline gene, possibly because of a read error. The chain links TRBV19 to TRBJ1-1, with 7 bases that match TRBD1. This CDR3 contains 15 residues. Looked up from germline, CDR1 is LNHDA and CDR2 is SQIVND (reference sequence). CDR3 protein: CASSDTTGMNTEAFF. CDR3 DNA sequence: TGTGCCAGTAGTGATACGACAGGGATGAATACTGAAGCTTTCTTT.

This CDR3 is CASSLDGRTEAFF. The CDR3 DNA follows: TGCGCCAGCAGCTTGGATGGGCGCACTGAAGCTTTCTTT. The chain combines TRBV5-1 with TRBJ1-1, with D unclear. There are 13 residues in the CDR3. Between the trimmed V and J ends, which lost 0 bases and 4 bases, there was a span of 7 bases. Germline-derived CDR1 and CDR2 are SGHRS and YFSETQ.

This chain connects TRBV5-4 to TRBJ1-3; D not certain. The CDR3 extends over 15 amino acids. V lost 0 bases to trimming and J lost 0 bases, with 7 bases between them. Germline V CDR1 and CDR2: SGHNT, YYREEE (reference sequence). The CDR3 here is CASSLAASSGNTIYF. The CDR3 DNA sequence: TGTGCCAGCAGCTTGGCCGCCAGCTCTGGAAACACCATATATTTT.

The rearrangement uses TRBV7-9 and TRBJ2-3, with 8 bases identical to TRBD1. Germline CDR1 is SEHNR and CDR2 is FQNEAQ (reference sequence). The junction had 8 bases not matched to a gene; V was cut back by 5 bases and J by 4 bases. The CDR3 is 15 residues long. The CDR3 protein is CASSISQGASDTQYF. The CDR3 bases are TGTGCCAGCAGCATATCTCAGGGGGCGTCAGATACGCAGTATTTT.

This clone is a singleton in its sample. This chain connects TRBV6-5 to TRBJ2-7; D is possibly TRBD2 (6 bases). Germline lookup yields CDR1 MNHEY and CDR2 SVGAGI. Trimming left V 6 bases short and J 3 bases short, with 15 bases between. This CDR3 contains 14 residues. CDR3 in amino acids: CASRTPGLGYEQYV. The CDR3 nucleotides are TGTGCCAGCAGGACGCCGGGACTTGGCTACGAGCAGTACGTC.

V is TRBV10-3 and J is TRBJ2-7, with D possibly matching TRBD1 (5 bases). CDR3 length equals 13 residues. Germline CDR1 ENHRY, CDR2 SYGVKD. V lost 3 bases and J 5 bases, leaving 11 bases between the germline ends. The CDR3 DNA reads TGTGCCATCAGTGATCCAGGGAAGAACGAGCAGTACGTC. This codes for CAISDPGKNEQYV.

V and J are TRBV2 and TRBJ2-5, with 7 bases identical to TRBD1. CDR3 size: 14 residues. The V gene's germline CDR1 is SNHLY and CDR2 FYNNEI. Trimming removed 6 bases from V and 1 base from J; junction bases left unmatched: 5. The CDR3 region has the DNA TGTGCCAGCAGCGGGGACAGAGCCCAAGAGACCCAGTACTTC. Its protein product is CASSGDRAQETQYF.

The chain carries TRBV2 and TRBJ2-1; 10 bases match TRBD1. The CDR3 length is 16 residues. The junction had 8 bases not matched to a gene; V was cut back by 5 bases and J by 4 bases. Germline V gene lookup returns CDR1 SNHLY and CDR2 FYNNEI. Here the CDR3 reads CASSNRGTGAYNEQFF. In DNA, the CDR3 is TGTGCCAGCAGTAACCGGGGGACAGGGGCTTACAATGAGCAGTTCTTC.

The rearrangement joins TRBV6-6 to TRBJ1-5; no firm D call. This CDR3 contains 13 residues. Germline CDR1 reads MNHNY; CDR2 reads SVGAGI (reference sequence). V was pared by 0 bases and J by 10 bases, with 10 bases between. CDR3 in amino acids: CASSYSEDAPQHF. The CDR3 DNA sequence: TGTGCCAGCAGTTACTCCGAGGATGCTCCCCAGCATTTT.

As regards this clone: The same CDR3 is also encoded by other DNA sequences in this sample. This chain joins TRBV5-1 and TRBJ1-1; 7 bases align to TRBD1. The trim removed 2 bases at V and 3 bases at J, leaving 1 base unmatched. Looked up from germline, CDR1 is SGHRS and CDR2 is YFSETQ. The CDR3 totals 13 residues. This chain's CDR3 is CASSFQGDTEAFF. In DNA, the CDR3 is TGCGCCAGCAGCTTTCAGGGGGACACTGAAGCTTTCTTT. Supplemented by reference TRBV5-1 and TRBJ1-1, the full variable domain reads KAGVTQTPRYLIKTRGQQVTLSCSPISGHRSVSWYQQTPGQGLQFLFEYFSETQRNKGNFPGRFSGRQFSNSRSEMNVSTLELGDSALYLCASSFQGDTEAFFGQGTRLTVV.

The J gene is TRBJ1-5, the V gene TRBV19, with a weak D call TRBD1 (5 bases). The CDR3 length is 17 residues. Germline CDR1 is LNHDA and CDR2 is SQIVND (reference sequence). V was shortened by 9 bases and J by 1 base, with 22 bases between the two germline ends. In nucleotides, the CDR3 is TGTGCCAGCTCTAAAGGGGCTGCAGGGATAAGCAATCAGCCCCAGCATTTT. Its protein is CASSKGAAGISNQPQHF.